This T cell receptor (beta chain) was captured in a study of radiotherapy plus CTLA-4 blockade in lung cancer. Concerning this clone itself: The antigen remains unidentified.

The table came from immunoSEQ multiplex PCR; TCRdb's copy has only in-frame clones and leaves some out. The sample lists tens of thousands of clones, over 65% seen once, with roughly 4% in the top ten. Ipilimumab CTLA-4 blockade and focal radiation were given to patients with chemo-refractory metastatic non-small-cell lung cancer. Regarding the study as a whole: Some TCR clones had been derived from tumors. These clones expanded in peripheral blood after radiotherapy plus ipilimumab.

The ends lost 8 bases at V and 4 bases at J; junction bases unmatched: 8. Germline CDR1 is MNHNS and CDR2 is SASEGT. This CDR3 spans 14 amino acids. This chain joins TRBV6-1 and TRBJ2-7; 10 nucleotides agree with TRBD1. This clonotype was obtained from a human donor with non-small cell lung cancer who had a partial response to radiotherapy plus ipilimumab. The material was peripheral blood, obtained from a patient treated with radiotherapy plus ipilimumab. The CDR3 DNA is TGTGCCAGCTTGGGACAGGGGAGGGGTTACGAGCAGTACTTC. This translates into CASLGQGRGYEQYF.